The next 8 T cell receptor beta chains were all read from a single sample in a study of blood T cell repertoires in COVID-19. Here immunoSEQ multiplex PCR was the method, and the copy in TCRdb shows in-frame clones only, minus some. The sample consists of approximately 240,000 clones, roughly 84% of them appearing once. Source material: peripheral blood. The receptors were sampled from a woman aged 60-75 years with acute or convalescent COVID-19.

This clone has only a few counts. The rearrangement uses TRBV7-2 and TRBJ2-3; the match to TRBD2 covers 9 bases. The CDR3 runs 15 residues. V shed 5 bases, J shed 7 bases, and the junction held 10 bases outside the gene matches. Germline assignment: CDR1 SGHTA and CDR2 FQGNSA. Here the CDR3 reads CASSGGASGENTQYF. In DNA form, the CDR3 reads TGTGCCAGCAGCGGGGGGGCTAGCGGGGAGAATACGCAGTATTTT.

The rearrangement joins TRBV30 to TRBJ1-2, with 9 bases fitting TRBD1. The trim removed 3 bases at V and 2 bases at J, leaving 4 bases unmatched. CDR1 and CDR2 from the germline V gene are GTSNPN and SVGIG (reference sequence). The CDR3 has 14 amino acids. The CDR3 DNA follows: TGTGCCTGGAGAACCGGACAGGGGAACTATGGCTACACCTTC. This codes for CAWRTGQGNYGYTF.

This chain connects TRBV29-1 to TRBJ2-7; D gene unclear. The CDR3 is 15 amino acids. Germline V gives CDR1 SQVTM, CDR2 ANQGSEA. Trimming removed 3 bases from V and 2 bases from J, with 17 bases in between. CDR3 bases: TGCAGCGTTGATAAGATAGAGGTCGGCCCCTACGAGCAGTACTTC. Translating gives CSVDKIEVGPYEQYF.

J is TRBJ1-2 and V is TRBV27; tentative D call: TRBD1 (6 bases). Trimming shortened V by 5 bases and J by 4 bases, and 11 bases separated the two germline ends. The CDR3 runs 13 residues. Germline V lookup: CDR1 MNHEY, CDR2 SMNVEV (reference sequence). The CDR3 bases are TGTGCCAGCAGTCCTAGGGGGACCTATGGCTACACCTTC. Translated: CASSPRGTYGYTF.

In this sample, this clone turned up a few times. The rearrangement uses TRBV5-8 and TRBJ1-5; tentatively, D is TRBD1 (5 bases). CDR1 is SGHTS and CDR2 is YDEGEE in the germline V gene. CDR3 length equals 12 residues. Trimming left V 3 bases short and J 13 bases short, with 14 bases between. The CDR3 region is CASSSTALRQHF. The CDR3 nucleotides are TGTGCCAGCAGCTCGACAGCGCTCAGACAGCATTTT.

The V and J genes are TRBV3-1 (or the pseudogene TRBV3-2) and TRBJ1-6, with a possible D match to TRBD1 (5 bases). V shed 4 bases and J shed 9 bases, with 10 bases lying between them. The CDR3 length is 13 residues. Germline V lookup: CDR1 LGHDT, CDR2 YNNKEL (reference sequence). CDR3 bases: TGTGCCAGCAGCCGGGACTTCTCTTCACCCCTCCACTTT. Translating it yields CASSRDFSSPLHF.

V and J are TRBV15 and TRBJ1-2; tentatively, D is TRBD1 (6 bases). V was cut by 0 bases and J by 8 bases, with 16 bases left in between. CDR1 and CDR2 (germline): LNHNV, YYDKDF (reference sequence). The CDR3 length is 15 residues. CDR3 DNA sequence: TGTGCCACCAGCAGAGATAGGGGGAGCTATTCAGGCTACACCTTC. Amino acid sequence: CATSRDRGSYSGYTF.

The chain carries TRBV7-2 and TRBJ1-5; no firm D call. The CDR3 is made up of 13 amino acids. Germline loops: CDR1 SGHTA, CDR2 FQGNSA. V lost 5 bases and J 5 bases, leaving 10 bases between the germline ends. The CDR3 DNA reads TGTGCCAGCAGCCCCAACATTTATCAGCCCCAGCATTTT. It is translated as CASSPNIYQPQHF.